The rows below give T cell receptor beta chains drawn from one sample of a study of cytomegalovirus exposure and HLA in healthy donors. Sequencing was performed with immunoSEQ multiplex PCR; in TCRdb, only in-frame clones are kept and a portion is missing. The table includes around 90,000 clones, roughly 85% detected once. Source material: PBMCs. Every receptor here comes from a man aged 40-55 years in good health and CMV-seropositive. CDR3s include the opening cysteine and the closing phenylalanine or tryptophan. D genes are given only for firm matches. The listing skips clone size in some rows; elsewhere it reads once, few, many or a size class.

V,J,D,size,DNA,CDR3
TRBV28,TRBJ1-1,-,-,TGTGCCAGCCAAATGAACACTGAAGCTTTCTTT,CASQMNTEAFF
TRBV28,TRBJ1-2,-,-,TGTGCCAGCAGTTCGTGGGGAGTGGAGGGAACCTTCTATGGCTACACCTTC,CASSSWGVEGTFYGYTF
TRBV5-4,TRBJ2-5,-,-,TGTGCCAGCAGCTCTGGCGGCGGACAAGAGACCCAGTACTTC,CASSSGGGQETQYF
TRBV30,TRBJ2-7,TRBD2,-,TGTGCCTGGAGTCGCAGCGGGGGGGACTACGAGCAGTACTTC,CAWSRSGGDYEQYF
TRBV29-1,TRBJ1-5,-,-,TGCAGCGTTGCTATAGGGGTGGATCAGCCCCAGCATTTT,CSVAIGVDQPQHF
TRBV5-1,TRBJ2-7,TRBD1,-,TGCGCCAGCAGCTTGTTAGGGACAGTCTACGAGCAGTACTTC,CASSLLGTVYEQYF
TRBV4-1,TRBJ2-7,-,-,TGCGCCAGCAGCCTCCTGATCGTCTCCTACGAGCAGTACTTC,CASSLLIVSYEQYF
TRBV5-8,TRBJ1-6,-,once,TGTGCCAGCAGCCCGGCGGCTGAGTTTAATTCACCCCTCCACTTT,CASSPAAEFNSPLHF
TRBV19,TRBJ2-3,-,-,TGTGCCAGTAGTGTGGGCGGGGGCACAGATACGCAGTATTTT,CASSVGGGTDTQYF
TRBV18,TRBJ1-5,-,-,TGTGCCAGCTCCGCAGAGGGCGGGAATCAGCCCCAGCATTTT,CASSAEGGNQPQHF
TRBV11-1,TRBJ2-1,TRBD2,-,TGTGCCAGCAGCTTAGCGGGAGGGGCCCACAATGAGCAGTTCTTC,CASSLAGGAHNEQFF
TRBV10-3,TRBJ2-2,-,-,TGTGCCATCAGTGATGGGAGTAGGGCCGGGGAGCTGTTTTTT,CAISDGSRAGELFF
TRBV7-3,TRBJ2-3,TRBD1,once,TGTGCCAGCAGCCCGGGACAGATCACAGATACGCAGTATTTT,CASSPGQITDTQYF
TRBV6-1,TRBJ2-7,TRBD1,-,TGTGCCAGCAGAGAAACCGGGACAGGGGCCTACGAGCAGTACTTC,CASRETGTGAYEQYF
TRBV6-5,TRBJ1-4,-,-,TGTGCCAGCAGTTACTCTCGGAGCAATGAAAAACTGTTTTTT,CASSYSRSNEKLFF
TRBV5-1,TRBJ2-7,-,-,TGCGCCAGCAGCTTGGGAGGACTGTCCTACGAGCAGTACTTC,CASSLGGLSYEQYF
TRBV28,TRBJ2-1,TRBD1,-,TGTGCCAGCAGTTTCTGGACAGGGCCTTTCAATGAGCAGTTCTTC,CASSFWTGPFNEQFF
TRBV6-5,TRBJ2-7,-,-,TGTGCCAGCAGACACGGGACTCAAAGAGCCTACGAGCAGTACTTC,CASRHGTQRAYEQYF
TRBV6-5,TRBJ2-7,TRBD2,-,TGTGCCAGCACCGCCGGGACTAGGGACGAGCAGTACTTC,CASTAGTRDEQYF
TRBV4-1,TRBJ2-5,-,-,TGCGCCAGCAGCTCGACGGGGAACCAAGAGACCCAGTACTTC,CASSSTGNQETQYF
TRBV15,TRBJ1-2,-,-,TGTGCCACCAGCAGAGACGCTAACTATGGCTACACCTTC,CATSRDANYGYTF
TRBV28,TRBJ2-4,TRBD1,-,TGTGCCAGCACTGGACAGGGAATAGCCAAAAACATTCAGTACTTC,CASTGQGIAKNIQYF
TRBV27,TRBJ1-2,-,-,TGTGCCAGCAGATCTGAGAACTATGGCTACACCTTC,CASRSENYGYTF
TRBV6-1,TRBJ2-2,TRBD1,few,TGTGCCAGCAGGAGACAGGGAAGGGGCGGGGAGCTGTTTTTT,CASRRQGRGGELFF
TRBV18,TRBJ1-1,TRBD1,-,TGTGCCAGCTCACCGGGACAGGGGGGTCCTGAAGCTTTCTTT,CASSPGQGGPEAFF
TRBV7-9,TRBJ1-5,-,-,TGTGCCAGCAGCTTAGGACAGGCACAGCCCCAGCATTTT,CASSLGQAQPQHF
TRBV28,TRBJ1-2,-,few,TGTGCCAGCACCAGGGTGACAGCCTATGGCTACACCTTC,CASTRVTAYGYTF
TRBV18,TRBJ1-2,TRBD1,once,TGTGCCAGCTCACCACAGGACAGGGAAGGGCCCTATGGCTACACCTTC,CASSPQDREGPYGYTF